The rows below give T cell receptor beta chains drawn from one sample of a study of post-analysis software for immune sequencing data. Each CDR3 protein gets one entry after TCRdb re-called the PCR reads with MiXCR. The repertoire includes a few hundred thousand distinct CDR3 sequences, 36% of them detected once, and under 5% sits in the top ten. Sequences were obtained from blood. The receptors originated from a girl aged 5 to 17 with multiple sclerosis. Each CDR3 is given with its conserved first and last residue.

J: TRBJ1-5
V: TRBV5-6
CDR3: CASSPGRGANQPQHF

J: TRBJ2-3
V: TRBV5-8
CDR3: CASNLRGRREDTQYF

J: TRBJ2-3
V: TRBV2
CDR3: CASSEIYPRTDTQYF

J: TRBJ2-3
V: TRBV5-1
CDR3: CASSLVAGEGTDTQYF

J: TRBJ1-2
V: TRBV6-1
CDR3: CASRVADNYGYTF

J: TRBJ2-3
V: TRBV5-1
CDR3: CAGSRSGKSTDTQYF

J: TRBJ2-5
V: TRBV15
CDR3: CATSSISGRYQETQYF

J: TRBJ2-5
V: TRBV6-2/TRBV6-3
CDR3: CASSPGRQGRPKEETQYF

J: TRBJ2-7
V: TRBV18
CDR3: CASSPRGGEQYF

J: TRBJ2-7
V: TRBV13
CDR3: CASSPGLEVSEQYF

J: TRBJ1-2
V: TRBV7-2
CDR3: CASSQQEDYGYTF

J: TRBJ2-1
V: TRBV5-1
CDR3: CASSADRGLYNEQFF

J: TRBJ2-1
V: TRBV18
CDR3: CASSPQLRQGEGEQFF

J: .
V: TRBV5-1
CDR3: CASSVRQGYGEQYF

J: TRBJ2-4
V: TRBV11-2
CDR3: CVSSLDGLAPSAKNIQYF

J: TRBJ2-1
V: TRBV5-5
CDR3: CASSLSGPYNEQFF

J: .
V: TRBV10-2
CDR3: CASGRDRGNNEQYF

J: TRBJ1-2
V: TRBV2
CDR3: CASRGGLGPYGYTF

J: TRBJ1-4
V: TRBV5-5
CDR3: CASSSGQGVRGEKLFF

J: TRBJ1-1
V: TRBV5-4
CDR3: CASTGTGWNTEAFF

J: TRBJ1-2
V: TRBV29-1
CDR3: CSRAGGQRGYTF

J: TRBJ2-7
V: TRBV10-3
CDR3: CAISDLAGSGEQYF

J: TRBJ2-1
V: TRBV3-1
CDR3: CASSQGRDRGRSSYNEQFF

J: TRBJ2-6
V: TRBV5-1
CDR3: CASSLQLEGANVLTF

J: TRBJ2-2
V: TRBV30
CDR3: CAWSTRRHTGELFF

J: TRBJ2-1
V: TRBV9
CDR3: CASSVQPSSYNEQFF

J: TRBJ1-3
V: TRBV3-1
CDR3: CASRTGPIQSGNTIYF

J: TRBJ2-1
V: TRBV2
CDR3: CAGQQGGSYNEQFF

J: TRBJ2-2
V: TRBV4-1
CDR3: CASSQDLANTGELFF

J: TRBJ2-1
V: TRBV7-2
CDR3: CASSSRTGVHEQFF

J: TRBJ2-1
V: TRBV4-3
CDR3: CASSQDFLGSNKFF

J: TRBJ2-3
V: TRBV6-4
CDR3: CASSSGRHTDTQYF

J: TRBJ2-7
V: TRBV20-1
CDR3: CSARGEGLAGWQYF

J: TRBJ2-1
V: TRBV21-1
CDR3: CASSGRDGGRGDEQFF

J: TRBJ1-6
V: TRBV7-3
CDR3: CASSLKQGKDSPLHF